The 10 T cell receptor beta chains given below trace back to one sample, sequenced in a study of OX40 agonist ivuxolimab in advanced cancers. Sequenced by immunoSEQ multiplex PCR; TCRdb stores in-frame clones only, minus some. The table includes about 38,000 clones, 70% to 80% detected once. Specimen: CD4+ or CD8+ T cells sorted from blood, collected in a trial of the OX40 agonist ivuxolimab. The receptor source for this set is an adult with an advanced solid tumor such as melanoma, head and neck, liver or kidney cancer.

The chain is built from TRBV9 and TRBJ1-1; tentative D call: TRBD1 (6 bases). The V and J ends lost 0 bases and 1 base respectively, with 13 bases between them. Looked up from germline, CDR1 is SGDLS and CDR2 is YYNGEE. There are 16 residues in the CDR3. The CDR3 reads CASSVVFGTKNTEAFF. The CDR3 bases are TGTGCCAGCAGCGTAGTTTTTGGGACAAAGAACACTGAAGCTTTCTTT.

This clone appeared once. The V and J genes are TRBV10-3 and TRBJ1-1; D may be TRBD1 (6 bases). The CDR3 consists of 15 residues. Germline V CDR1 and CDR2: ENHRY, SYGVKD. Deletions cut 0 bases from V and 0 bases from J, with 8 bases between. The CDR3 reads CAISESRGVNTEAFF. For the CDR3, the DNA is TGTGCCATCAGTGAGTCTAGGGGGGTGAACACTGAAGCTTTCTTT.

V usage is TRBV5-1 and J usage is TRBJ2-5; no firm D call. The J call may be incorrect, as the DNA end agrees better with TRBJ2-7. This CDR3 is built from 15 residues. Germline CDR1 reads SGHRS; CDR2 reads YFSETQ. CDR3 region: CASSLSTSRPYEQYF. The CDR3 DNA reads as TGCGCCAGCAGCCTCTCGACCAGCCGCCCCTACGAGCAGTACTTC.

V usage is TRBV5-4 and J usage is TRBJ2-7; the D gene is possibly TRBD1 (6 bases). Germline V gene lookup returns CDR1 SGHNT and CDR2 YYREEE (reference sequence). The CDR3 length is 14 residues. Trimming took off 7 bases at V and 0 bases at J, with 14 bases between the two ends. The CDR3: CASFDRYSSYEQYF. The CDR3 DNA follows: TGTGCCAGCTTCGACAGGTATAGCTCCTACGAGCAGTACTTC.

The chain recombines TRBV4-1 with TRBJ2-1; the D gene is possibly TRBD2 (5 bases). In germline, CDR1 is MGHRA, CDR2 YSYEKL. The CDR3 sequence is 14 residues long. V was cut by 1 base and J by 8 bases, with 12 bases left in between. The CDR3 bases are TGCGCCAGCAGCCAAGGGACTTCGGTCGATGAGCAGTTCTTC. It is translated as CASSQGTSVDEQFF.

This chain links TRBV19 with TRBJ1-5; tentative D call: TRBD1 (5 bases). Germline CDR1 reads LNHDA; CDR2 reads SQIVND (reference sequence). Trimming shortened V by 6 bases and J by 1 base, and 25 bases separated the two germline ends. There are 19 residues in the CDR3. The CDR3 protein is CASRRGGAAGSLSNQPQHF. The CDR3 DNA reads TGTGCCAGTAGGAGGGGCGGAGCAGCTGGGTCGTTAAGCAATCAGCCCCAGCATTTT.

The gene calls are TRBV5-1 and TRBJ2-3; possibly TRBD2 for D (6 bases). The germline V gene has CDR1 SGHRS and CDR2 YFSETQ. The V gene lost 2 bases and the J gene lost 6 bases, with 13 bases spanning the gap. The CDR3 runs to 14 residues. The CDR3 DNA is TGCGCCAGCAGCTTACCGGGACTCCCCGATACGCAGTATTTT. Encoded protein: CASSLPGLPDTQYF.

This rearrangement joins TRBV11-2 to TRBJ1-1; a possible D gene is TRBD1 (6 bases). Trimming cost V 4 bases and J 5 bases, with 17 bases left between them. Germline V gene data show CDR1 as SGHAT and CDR2 as FQNNGV. The CDR3 is made up of 15 amino acids. CDR3 DNA: TGTGCCAGCAGCTCACGGGGCAGGGGCTTTACTGAAGCTTTCTTT. Translation: CASSSRGRGFTEAFF.

The gene calls are TRBV6-5 and TRBJ2-7; no clear D gene. The germline V gene encodes CDR1 MNHEY and CDR2 SVGAGI. The CDR3 length is 12 residues. Trimming removed 6 bases from V and 2 bases from J, with 8 bases in between. The CDR3 reads CASSKDPYEQYF. In nucleotides, the CDR3 is TGTGCCAGCAGCAAGGACCCCTACGAGCAGTACTTC.

The chain uses TRBV9 and TRBJ1-2; D is unresolved. The V end was cut by 0 bases, the J end by 4 bases, with 10 bases between. This CDR3 has 14 amino acids. From germline, CDR1 is SGDLS and CDR2 YYNGEE. The CDR3, as DNA: TGTGCCAGCAGCGTAGAGGGCAGTCTCTATGGCTACACCTTC. Translated, it gives CASSVEGSLYGYTF.